Described below is a single T cell receptor (beta chain) sequence and its context. This clonotype has a handful of counts. It has no known antigen specificity. No base quality information exists; no much larger clone differs at one position. TCR cDNA was made using 5'RACE template switching, a step that added a universal primer site and unique molecular identifiers. cDNA synthesis was primed from both the TCR alpha and TCR beta constant segments. Library amplification involved two PCR steps, and the second step added sample barcodes and sequencing adapters. Sequencing of the libraries was done on either Illumina HiSeq 2500 (2x100 bp) or NovaSeq (2x150 bp). The study's processing was this. Demultiplexing of reads and collapsing into UMI consensus sequences were performed with MIGEC, and V(D)J alignment was carried out with MiXCR. Vaccine-responding clonotypes were defined with edgeR using replicate PBMC samples, requiring FDR below 0.01 and a log2 fold change above 5 up to day 15. Each bulk clonotype was labeled CD4 or CD8 based on which sequenced repertoire, CD4 or CD8, contained the clonotype at higher abundance. The public reads were reprocessed in TCRdb via fastp at Q25 and MiXCR, keeping in-frame beta chains. Rows matching on CDR3 protein sequence are summarized as one entry with the most common DNA and genes. TCRdb's processing, not the authors', yielded these V and J calls. The sample table contains around 500,000 distinct CDR3 sequences; only one count was recorded for 20% to 25% of them. Around 17% of the sample rests with the top ten.

This record belongs to a study of T cells after yellow fever vaccination (dated by TCRdb to the late 2010s). For the study in its entirety: The SMART-Seq v4 Ultra Low Input RNA kit was used to prepare libraries from fractions with low cell numbers. Two healthy male donors made up the cohort, one aged 18 to 30 years and the other aged 30 to 40 years. To track T-cell clones before and after primary and booster YFV17D yellow fever vaccination, bulk TCR alpha and beta repertoires were sequenced longitudinally. Blood was drawn at multiple timepoints before and after primary and secondary immunization, with bulk PBMC replicates and cell subsets isolated.

The treatment or condition label corresponds to: live attenuated yellow fever vaccine strain. At every blood-draw timepoint, two biological replicates of bulk PBMCs were collected. PBMCs were isolated from peripheral blood using a standard Ficoll-Paque protocol. TriZol was used to extract RNA from bulk PBMCs, from CD4 and CD8 fractions, and from dextramer-positive and dextramer-negative fractions. General conclusions and limits of the study: Only two donors were included in the study, so the extent to which the findings can be generalized is limited. Compared with the primary T-cell response, the secondary T-cell response was weaker but faster, peaking on day 5 rather than day 15. A small fraction of clonotypes appeared in both the CD4 and CD8 compartments, likely as a result of convergent recombination. Because abundant contaminating clonotypes from the bulk population could be contained in FACS-sorted repertoires, computational filtering was required. Most clones expanded after primary vaccination (around 97% of CD4 and roughly 90% of CD8) were re-detected after the booster, suggesting that broad memory maintenance occurred.

The specimen was PBMCs, collected roughly 20 days after the first yellow fever vaccination. The clonotype originates from a man between 18 and 29 years old who received the YFV17D yellow fever vaccine.

The CDR3 reads CASSLRQEYQETQYF. The nucleotides are TGTGCCAGCAGCTTAAGACAGGAGTACCAAGAGACCCAGTACTTC. The chain joins TRBV7-2 to TRBJ2-5; the D segment could be TRBD1, given 6 matching bases. The CDR3 runs 15 residues from the cysteine to the phenylalanine. Only the CDR3 part of the read is kept: 45 bases, read in frame from the first base. A distance of 10 bases separates the germline ends of V and J, which lose 2 bases and 0 bases respectively. CDR1 SGHTA and CDR2 FQGNSA are derived from the germline V gene.